The rows below give T cell receptor beta chains drawn from one sample of a study of T-cell memory formation after mild COVID-19. In TCRdb, the 5' RACE reads were re-called with MiXCR into one record per CDR3 protein. Of some 150,000 distinct CDR3 sequences in the sample, 15% to 20% were seen once. Material for sequencing was PBMCs or a T cell subset sorted from them (not recorded which). Receptors originate from an adult woman who had mild COVID-19 (a few samples of this study predate the infection). Cell type and time point are not known. The CDR3 runs from the conserved cysteine through the conserved F or W. D genes are given only for firm matches. Clone size is given for some rows only: seen once, a few or many times, or a class if the clone is expanded.

D gene	V gene	clone size	J gene	CDR3 DNA	CDR3 protein
-	TRBV20-1	few	TRBJ1-1	TGCAGTGCTAGAAACGTCATGAACACTGAAGCTTTCTTT	CSARNVMNTEAFF
TRBD2	TRBV25-1	-	TRBJ2-1	TGTGCCAGCAGTGAACTCGGGGGAGGGCCACATGAGCAGTTCTTC	CASSELGGGPHEQFF
TRBD2	TRBV30	-	TRBJ2-3	TGTGCCTGGAGTCCAGCGGGAGCAACCCCCACAGATACGCAGTATTTT	CAWSPAGATPTDTQYF
-	TRBV5-1	-	TRBJ1-2	TGCGCCAGCAGCCCGGGGCCGCCGGGGAGAGGCTACACCTTC	CASSPGPPGRGYTF
TRBD1	TRBV27	-	TRBJ1-2	TGTGCCAGCAGTTCCAGGGGGTCTAGTTATGGCTACACCTTC	CASSSRGSSYGYTF
-	TRBV7-2	-	TRBJ2-1	TGTGCCAGCAGCCCACGCCGGGATGGTGAGCAGTTCTTC	CASSPRRDGEQFF
-	TRBV6-4	many	TRBJ2-7	TGTGCCAGCAGTCCTACTTGGTTGGACTACGAGCAGTACTTC	CASSPTWLDYEQYF
TRBD1	TRBV12-3/TRBV12-4	few	TRBJ2-6	TGTGCCAGCAGGGATACAGGGGCTGGGGCCAACGTCCTGACTTTC	CASRDTGAGANVLTF
-	TRBV7-9	-	TRBJ1-1	TGTGCCAGCAGCTGGGGGGGGAACACTGAAGCTTTCTTT	CASSWGGNTEAFF
TRBD2	TRBV7-3	few	TRBJ2-2	TGTGCCAGCAGCAATCAGGGACTAGCGGGAACCGGGGAGCTGTTTTTT	CASSNQGLAGTGELFF
-	TRBV5-1	-	TRBJ2-5	TGCGCCAGCCGCGGCGGGGGCAACCGAGAGACCCAGTACTTC	CASRGGGNRETQYF
TRBD1	TRBV12-3/TRBV12-4	few	TRBJ1-1	TGTGCCAGCAGTCCTGGGACAGTTTACACTGAAGCTTTCTTT	CASSPGTVYTEAFF
-	TRBV9	-	TRBJ2-1	TGTGCCAGCAGCGTCGACCGGAATGAGCAGTTCTTC	CASSVDRNEQFF
-	TRBV12-3/TRBV12-4	-	TRBJ1-5	TGTGCCAGCAGTCATCCGGGACAAGTGCAGCATTTT	CASSHPGQVQHF
-	TRBV27	few	TRBJ1-1	TGTGCCAGCAGTAGCCGGGGTGGCAACATGTGGAACACTGAAGCTTTCTTT	CASSSRGGNMWNTEAFF
TRBD1	TRBV5-4	few	TRBJ2-7	TGTGCCAGCAGCTCGACGGGGACAGGGGCCTACGAGCAGTACTTC	CASSSTGTGAYEQYF
-	TRBV9	-	TRBJ1-1	TGTGCCAGCAGCGTAGACTCAGGGCGGTCTGAAGCTTTCTTT	CASSVDSGRSEAFF
TRBD2	TRBV5-1	few	TRBJ2-1	TGCGCCAGCAGCTTGGTGGCCGGGGGGGCCGGTGAGCAGTTCTTC	CASSLVAGGAGEQFF
TRBD1	TRBV7-7	-	TRBJ2-3	TGTGCCAGCAGCTCGGGACAGGGGACGGGGACGCAGTATTTT	CASSSGQGTGTQYF
-	TRBV24-1	few	TRBJ2-7	TGTGCCACCAGTGATTCGACAGGACCCTACGAGCAGTACTTC	CATSDSTGPYEQYF
-	TRBV7-2	-	TRBJ2-2	TGTGCCAGCAGCTCGATTCGGAACACCGGGGAGCTGTTTTTT	CASSSIRNTGELFF
-	TRBV12-3/TRBV12-4	-	TRBJ1-5	TGTGCCAGCAGTTCCGAACAGGGTCGGAGCAATCAGCCCCAGCATTTT	CASSSEQGRSNQPQHF
TRBD1	TRBV7-8	-	TRBJ1-2	TGTGCCAGCAGCGTATCGGGGACAGGGGTTGGTGGCTACACCTTC	CASSVSGTGVGGYTF
TRBD1	TRBV6-5	-	TRBJ2-7	TGTGCCAGCAGTTCCGGGACAGGGTACTACGAGCAGTACTTC	CASSSGTGYYEQYF
-	TRBV5-1	few	TRBJ2-2	TGCGCCAGCAGCTTGGGCGGGGCGAACACCGGGGAGCTGTTTTTT	CASSLGGANTGELFF
-	TRBV12-3/TRBV12-4	-	TRBJ2-5	TGTGCCAGCAGTTCCGTCCCAGAGACCCAGTACTTC	CASSSVPETQYF
-	TRBV2	-	TRBJ2-3	TGTGCCAGCAGGGGTAGAAGCGTTACGCAGTATTTT	CASRGRSVTQYF
-	TRBV5-1	-	TRBJ2-5	TGCGCCAGCAGCGTGGGGGTTGAGACCCAGTACTTC	CASSVGVETQYF
-	TRBV7-3	few	TRBJ2-5	TGTGCCAGCAACCGAGGGGGGCAGGAGACCCAGTACTTC	CASNRGGQETQYF
-	TRBV10-3	few	TRBJ2-7	TGTGCCATCAGTGAGGACAGGACGTCCTACGAGCAGTACTTC	CAISEDRTSYEQYF
TRBD1	TRBV24-1	-	TRBJ2-6	TGTGCCACCAGTGATTCAGGACAGGGCTCTGGGGCCAACGTCCTGACTTTC	CATSDSGQGSGANVLTF
TRBD1	TRBV27	-	TRBJ2-5	TGTGCCAGCAGTTCCTACAGGGGTAGAGAGACCCAGTACTTC	CASSSYRGRETQYF
TRBD1	TRBV6-1	few	TRBJ1-5	TGTGCCAGCAGTACCGACAGGGCGTCGAGGCCCCAGCATTTT	CASSTDRASRPQHF
TRBD1	TRBV5-1	few	TRBJ1-1	TGCGCCAGCAGCTTGGCGGAGGACAGGGGGCTCATAGGAGCTTTCTTT	CASSLAEDRGLIGAFF
-	TRBV5-1	-	TRBJ2-2	TGCGCCAGCAGCCCGACTGGAACGAACACCGGGGAGCTGTTTTTT	CASSPTGTNTGELFF
-	TRBV24-1	once	TRBJ1-5	TGTGCCACCAGTGATCCTCGTACCAATCAGCCCCAGCATTTT	CATSDPRTNQPQHF
-	TRBV20-1	-	TRBJ1-1	TGCAGTGCTAGAAGGAACACTGAAGCTTTCTTT	CSARRNTEAFF
-	TRBV5-6	-	TRBJ2-1	TGTGCCAGCAGTCAGCACTCCTACAATGAGCAGTTCTTC	CASSQHSYNEQFF
-	TRBV9	-	TRBJ1-2	TGTGCCAGCAGCGCACGAACTGGGGCAGTATCCTATGGCTACACCTTC	CASSARTGAVSYGYTF
-	TRBV21-1	-	TRBJ2-6	TGTGCCAGCAGCACTCCGGGTAGGGGATACCACTACTCTGGGGCCAACGTCCTGACTTTC	CASSTPGRGYHYSGANVLTF
TRBD2	TRBV5-1	few	TRBJ2-1	TGCGCCAGCAGAGCGGGACCCTCCTACAATGAGCAGTTCTTC	CASRAGPSYNEQFF
TRBD1	TRBV6-2/TRBV6-3	few	TRBJ1-1	TGTGCCAGCAGTTACCCGACAGGGCGGACTGAAGCTTTCTTT	CASSYPTGRTEAFF
-	TRBV30	-	TRBJ2-1	TGTGCCTGGAGTAGGCAGGGTCGCAATGAGCAGTTCTTC	CAWSRQGRNEQFF
-	TRBV30	-	TRBJ1-5	TGTGCCTGGACGAGTGTTGCGTCCAGTCAGCCCCAGCATTTT	CAWTSVASSQPQHF
TRBD2	TRBV5-1	few	TRBJ2-7	TGCGCCAGCAGCCCTAGGACTAGCTCGGACGAGCAGTACTTC	CASSPRTSSDEQYF
TRBD1	TRBV6-5	many	TRBJ1-2	TGTGCCACTCAGAAGACAGGGCGGAATTATGGCTACACCTTC	CATQKTGRNYGYTF
-	TRBV12-3/TRBV12-4	-	TRBJ1-1	TGTGCCAGCAGTTTAGGCGCAGGGCCCACTGAAGCTTTCTTT	CASSLGAGPTEAFF
-	TRBV10-3	-	TRBJ2-3	TGTGCCATCAGTGAGAACAGTAGCACAGATACGCAGTATTTT	CAISENSSTDTQYF
TRBD1	TRBV13	few	TRBJ2-2	TGTGCCAGCAGCCATTGGTCAGGGGGAGTCACCGGGGAGCTGTTTTTT	CASSHWSGGVTGELFF
TRBD2	TRBV6-2/TRBV6-3	-	TRBJ2-1	TGTGCCAGCAGTAAAACCGGACTAGCGGGACCCTACAATGAGCAGTTCTTC	CASSKTGLAGPYNEQFF
-	TRBV7-2	-	TRBJ2-2	TGTGCCAGCAGCGGCTTGGCAGGGCCCCCCGGGGAGCTGTTTTTT	CASSGLAGPPGELFF
-	TRBV5-1	-	TRBJ2-3	TGCGCCAGCAGCTTCCAGGGAATAAGGACAGATACGCAGTATTTT	CASSFQGIRTDTQYF
TRBD2	TRBV29-1	many	TRBJ2-1	TGCAGCGGACTTAGCGGGAGTGGTGGGAATGAGCAGTTCTTC	CSGLSGSGGNEQFF